This T cell receptor (beta chain) derives from a study of shared clonotypes between healthy human individuals. The wider study: For every donor, three CD4 naive, three CD4 memory, two CD8 naive and one CD8 memory plates were used.

When replicate PCRs were run on sorted subsets, they used around 0.2 ug DNA, approximately 27,000 T cell genomes. Assay used: immunoSEQ multiplex PCR; TCRdb lists only in-frame clones, some missing. This sample has nearly 2 million clones; around 96% occur once, and the top ten carry 1.2%. Comments on this clone: Its antigen is unidentified.

Regarding the study as a whole: In a handful of donors, around 5% of naive CD4 clonotypes appeared in common. What naive subsets generally showed was a larger estimated richness than memory subsets showed.

It was CD45RO-negative cells, positively selected for CCR7, that made up naive CD8 cells, with terminally differentiated effector memory CD45RA+ cells excluded. Sequenced material: naive CD8+ T cells sorted from blood. The TCR was taken from a man aged 18 to 29 in good health.

This CDR3 is CASSQVVGATNEKLFF. The CDR3 nucleotides are TGCGCCAGCAGCCAAGTTGTGGGTGCAACTAATGAAAAACTGTTTTTT. The chain uses TRBV4-1 and TRBJ1-4; D remains unclear. The V end was cut by 1 base, the J end by 0 bases, with 9 bases between. Germline V gene lookup returns CDR1 MGHRA and CDR2 YSYEKL. The CDR3 runs 16 residues.